What follows are 5 T cell receptor beta chains derived from one specimen sequenced in a study of T cells after posttransplantation cyclophosphamide. The table came from immunoSEQ multiplex PCR; TCRdb's copy has only in-frame clones and leaves some out. The sample has roughly 18,000 clones; around four fifths are singletons. Sequencing was done on a sample of memory CD4+ T cells sorted from blood. Receptor source: a man younger than 40 in good health and a related stem cell transplant donor.

The chain uses TRBV19 and TRBJ2-7, with D possibly matching TRBD2 (6 bases). The germline CDR1 and CDR2 sequences are LNHDA and SQIVND (reference sequence). This CDR3 spans 13 amino acids. V lost 4 bases, J lost 6 bases, and 13 bases lay in between. The CDR3 region has the DNA TGTGCCAGTAGTAATTCGCGGGGCGTCGAGCAGTACTTC. Translation gives CASSNSRGVEQYF.

The chain carries TRBV28 and TRBJ1-1; D unclear. CDR1 and CDR2 (germline): MDHEN, SYDVKM. Trimming removed 3 bases at V and 7 bases at J, with 3 bases between. The CDR3 covers 10 residues. CDR3 region: CASSFGEAFF. CDR3 nucleotides: TGTGCCAGCAGTTTCGGTGAAGCTTTCTTT.

The chain employs TRBV5-3 and TRBJ1-2, with 10 positions matching TRBD1. TRBV5-3 is labeled an ORF, and its function is uncertain. V dropped 4 bases and J dropped 6; count of bases not matched to a gene: 3. This CDR3 is built from 13 residues. CDR3 sequence reads: CARSDGTGDGYTF. CDR3 DNA: TGTGCCAGAAGCGACGGGACAGGGGATGGCTACACCTTC.

This clone has more than one count but fewer than ten. The chain combines TRBV6-6 with TRBJ2-7; D is possibly TRBD1 (5 bases). Trimming removed 7 bases at V and 2 bases at J, with 15 bases between. The CDR3 is made up of 14 amino acids. CDR1 is MNHNY and CDR2 is SVGAGI in the germline V gene (reference sequence). CDR3 DNA sequence: TGTGCCAGCACTGGGCAGGGCGAGACCTACGAGCAGTACTTC. Its protein is CASTGQGETYEQYF.

A word on this clone: At one boundary the junction diverges from the germline segment, which might be a read error. The V call is TRBV7-9, the J call TRBJ2-2; TRBD2 agrees at 8 bases. In germline, CDR1 is SEHNR, CDR2 FQNEAQ (reference sequence). The CDR3 runs to 11 residues. The chain's CDR3 is CASSSGGGLFF. CDR3 DNA sequence: TGTGCCAGCAGCTCCGGGGGGGGGCTGTTTTTT.